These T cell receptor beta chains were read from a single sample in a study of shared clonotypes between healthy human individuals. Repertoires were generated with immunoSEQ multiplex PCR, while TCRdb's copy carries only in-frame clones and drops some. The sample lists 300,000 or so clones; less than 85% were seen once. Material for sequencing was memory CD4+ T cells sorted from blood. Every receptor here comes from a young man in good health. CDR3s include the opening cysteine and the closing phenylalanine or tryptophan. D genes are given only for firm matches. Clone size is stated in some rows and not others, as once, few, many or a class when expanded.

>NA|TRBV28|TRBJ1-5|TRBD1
TGTGCCAGCAGTCGGTCTGGGACAGGTAACAATCAGCCCCAGCATTTT
CASSRSGTGNNQPQHF
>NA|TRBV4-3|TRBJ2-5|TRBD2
TGCGCCAGCAGCAAGATAGCGGGGGGACAAGAGACCCAGTACTTC
CASSKIAGGQETQYF
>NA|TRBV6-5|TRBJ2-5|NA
TGTGCCAGCAGGTACCAAGAGACCCAGTACTTC
CASRYQETQYF
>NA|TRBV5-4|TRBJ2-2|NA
TGTGCCAGCACCATAGCAGGCACCGGGGAGCTGTTTTTT
CASTIAGTGELFF
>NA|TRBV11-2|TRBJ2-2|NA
TGTGCCAGCAGCTTAGTTCGGTATACCGGGGAGCTGTTTTTT
CASSLVRYTGELFF
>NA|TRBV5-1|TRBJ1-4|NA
TGCGCCAGCAGCCGGACCCGGGGGGCCGGGAAACTGTTTTTT
CASSRTRGAGKLFF
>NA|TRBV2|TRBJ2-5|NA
TGTGCCAGCAGAAGAGGGACCCCGGGGGAGACCCAGTACTTC
CASRRGTPGETQYF
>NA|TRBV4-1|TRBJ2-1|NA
TGCGCCAGCAGCCAAGAGGGGCTAGGGGGCTACAATGAGCAGTTCTTC
CASSQEGLGGYNEQFF
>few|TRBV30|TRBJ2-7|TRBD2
TGTGCCTGGAGGCGGGAGGGCCTCTACGAGCAGTACTTC
CAWRREGLYEQYF
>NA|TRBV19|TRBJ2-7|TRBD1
TGTGCCAGTAGAAAGGTGGGACAGGGGGCCGAGCAGTACTTC
CASRKVGQGAEQYF
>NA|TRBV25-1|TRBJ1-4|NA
TGTGCCAGCAGTGAGTCTACAGGGCTTCGTAACGAAAAACTGTTTTTT
CASSESTGLRNEKLFF
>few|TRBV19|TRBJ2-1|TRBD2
TGTGCCAGTAGTATGGTTTGGACTAGCGGGAACAATGAGCAGTTCTTC
CASSMVWTSGNNEQFF
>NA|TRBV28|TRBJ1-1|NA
TGTGCCAGCAGTTTATTCGTCCAGAACACTGAAGCTTTCTTT
CASSLFVQNTEAFF
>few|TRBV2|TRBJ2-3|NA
TGTGCCAGCAGTAGAGGCTCGCAGAGCACAGATACGCAGTATTTT
CASSRGSQSTDTQYF
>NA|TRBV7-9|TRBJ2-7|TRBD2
TGTGCCAGCAGCTTTCAGGGCGGGAGTATAACCGAGCAGTACTTC
CASSFQGGSITEQYF
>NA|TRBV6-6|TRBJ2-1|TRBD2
TGTGCCAGCAGTTCTAGCGGGAGGCCCTACAATGAGCAGTTCTTC
CASSSSGRPYNEQFF
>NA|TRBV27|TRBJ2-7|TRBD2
TGTGCCAGCAGTCCTTCTAGCGGCAATATAAACGGCGAGCAGTACTTC
CASSPSSGNINGEQYF
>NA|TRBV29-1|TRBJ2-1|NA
TGCAGCGTTGAAGTGGGCCCAAATGAGCAGTTCTTC
CSVEVGPNEQFF
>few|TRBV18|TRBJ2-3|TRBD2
TGTGCCAGCTCACCACCGGGACTAGCGGGAGGAAGCACAGATACGCAGTATTTT
CASSPPGLAGGSTDTQYF
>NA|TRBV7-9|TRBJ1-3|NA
TGTGCCAGCAGATCACAGGGCTCTGGAAACACCATATATTTT
CASRSQGSGNTIYF
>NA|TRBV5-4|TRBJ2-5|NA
TGTGCCAGCAGCGATGGACAGTACCAAGAGACCCAGTACTTC
CASSDGQYQETQYF
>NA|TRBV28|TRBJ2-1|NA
TGTGCCAGCAGTTCCCTGGAAGAGCAGTTCTTC
CASSSLEEQFF
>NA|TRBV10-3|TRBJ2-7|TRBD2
TGTGCCATCAGTGAGGTCACGGGAGGGTTCGAGCAGTACTTC
CAISEVTGGFEQYF
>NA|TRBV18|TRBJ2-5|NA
TGTGCCAGCTCACTGGACTTCCAAGAGACCCAGTACTTC
CASSLDFQETQYF
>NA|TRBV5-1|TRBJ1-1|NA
TGCGCCAGCAGCTTGGGGACCGGGGCAGGCGAAGCTTTCTTT
CASSLGTGAGEAFF
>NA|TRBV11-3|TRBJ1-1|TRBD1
TGTGCCAGCAGACCACCCGGGACAGGGGTTACTGAAGCTTTCTTT
CASRPPGTGVTEAFF
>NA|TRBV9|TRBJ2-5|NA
TGTGCCAGCAGCCCCCGGACAGCACAAGAGACCCAGTACTTC
CASSPRTAQETQYF
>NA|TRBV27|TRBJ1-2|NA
TGTGCCAGCAGCCCAACGTCGGATCCCCTCTATGGCTACACCTTC
CASSPTSDPLYGYTF
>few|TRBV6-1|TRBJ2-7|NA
TGTGCCAGCAGTGAAGCGGGGAGAGGGTACGAGCAGTACTTC
CASSEAGRGYEQYF
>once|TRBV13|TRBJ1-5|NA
TGTGCCAGCAGCTTAGGCCGCCAGCCCCAGCATTTT
CASSLGRQPQHF
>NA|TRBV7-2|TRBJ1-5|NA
TGTGCCAGCAGCTTGGGCAGCGGCAATCAGCCCCAGCATTTT
CASSLGSGNQPQHF
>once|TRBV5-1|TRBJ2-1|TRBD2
TGCGCCAGCAGCTTGAGGGGACTAGATGTTGGGGGTTCCTACAATGAGCAGTTCTTC
CASSLRGLDVGGSYNEQFF
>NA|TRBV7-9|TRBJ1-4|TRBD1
TGTGCCAGCAGCACCACAGGGGCGGCTAATGAAAAACTGTTTTTT
CASSTTGAANEKLFF
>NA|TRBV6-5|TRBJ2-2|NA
TGTGCCAGCAGTTATAACAGCATCACCGGGGAGCTGTTTTTT
CASSYNSITGELFF
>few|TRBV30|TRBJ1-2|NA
TGTGCCTGGAGTGCCCTGAGGGGTCGGGGCTACACCTTC
CAWSALRGRGYTF
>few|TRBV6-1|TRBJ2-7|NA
TGTGCCAGCAGTGCTGTGTGGGGTAGCTCCTACGAGCAGTACTTC
CASSAVWGSSYEQYF
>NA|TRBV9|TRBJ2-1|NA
TGTGCCAGCAGCGTCGGGGAATCCTACAATGAGCAGTTCTTC
CASSVGESYNEQFF
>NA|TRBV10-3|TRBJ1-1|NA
TGTGCCATCAGTGAAACATTGATGAACACTGAAGCTTTCTTT
CAISETLMNTEAFF
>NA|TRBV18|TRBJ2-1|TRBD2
TGTGCCAGCTCCCTCAGCGGGAACTCCTACAATGAGCAGTTCTTC
CASSLSGNSYNEQFF
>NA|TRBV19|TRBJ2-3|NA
TGTGCCAGTAGAAGCCCGGGGAGCACAGATACGCAGTATTTT
CASRSPGSTDTQYF
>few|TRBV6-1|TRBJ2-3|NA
TGTGCCAGCAGTGCGAACAGAGATACGCAGTATTTT
CASSANRDTQYF
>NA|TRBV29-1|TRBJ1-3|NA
TGCAGCGTTGATGGTTCGGGGCTTGGAGGAAACACCATATATTTT
CSVDGSGLGGNTIYF
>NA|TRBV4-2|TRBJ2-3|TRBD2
TGTGCCAGCAGCGATTCGACTAGCGCCTCGGATACGCAGTATTTT
CASSDSTSASDTQYF
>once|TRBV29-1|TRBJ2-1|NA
TGCAGCGTTGTCGAGGGGGTAGCCGCGGGGAGGTATAATGAGCAGTTCTTC
CSVVEGVAAGRYNEQFF
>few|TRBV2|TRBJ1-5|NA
TGTGCCAGCAGTGAAAGGGACGGAGACAATCAGCCCCAGCATTTT
CASSERDGDNQPQHF
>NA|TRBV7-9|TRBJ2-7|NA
TGTGCCAGCAGCCCCCGACAGAAATACACCTACGAGCAGTACTTC
CASSPRQKYTYEQYF
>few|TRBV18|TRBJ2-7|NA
TGTGCCAGCTCACCTACCTCGGCCGATATGGACTACGAGCAGTACTTC
CASSPTSADMDYEQYF
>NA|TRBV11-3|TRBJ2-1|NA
TGTGCCAGCAGCTTACAGGGGAGCTCCTACAATGAGCAGTTCTTC
CASSLQGSSYNEQFF
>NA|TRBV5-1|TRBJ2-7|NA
TGCGCCAGCAGCCCCAAGTTGGCGGGGAACTACGAGCAGTACTTC
CASSPKLAGNYEQYF
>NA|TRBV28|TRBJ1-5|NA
TGTGCCAGCAGTTTTTGGCAGCAGCCCCAGCATTTT
CASSFWQQPQHF
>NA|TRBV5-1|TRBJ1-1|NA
TGCGCCAGCAGCTTGCAGGGAACCGCTACCCCGAACACTGAAGCTTTCTTT
CASSLQGTATPNTEAFF
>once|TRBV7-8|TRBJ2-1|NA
TGTGCCAGCAGATTGGACCCGGCGGACCCCTGGGAGCAGTTCTTC
CASRLDPADPWEQFF
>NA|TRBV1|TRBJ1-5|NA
TGCACCAGCAGCCAAAGGGACTGCCCCTCGGGTCAGCCCCAGCATTTT
CTSSQRDCPSGQPQHF
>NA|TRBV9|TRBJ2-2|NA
TGTGCCAGCAGCGTAGGATTGAACACCGGGGAGCTGTTTTTT
CASSVGLNTGELFF
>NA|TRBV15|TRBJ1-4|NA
TGTGCCACCAGCGGAGGAGGCCAGGGGCGGGAAAAACTGTTTTTT
CATSGGGQGREKLFF
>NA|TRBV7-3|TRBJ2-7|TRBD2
TGTGCCTCCTCAGCGGGAGGAACAGGCGAGCAGTACTTC
CASSAGGTGEQYF